These 3 T cell receptor beta chains share one sample of origin, sequenced in a study of cytomegalovirus exposure and HLA in healthy donors. Using immunoSEQ multiplex PCR, the repertoire was profiled, and TCRdb retains in-frame clones only, with some absent. The table records 110,000 to 150,000 clones, 94% of them present only once. The sample consisted of PBMCs. Receptors originate from a man between 18 and 35 years old in good health and CMV-seropositive.

This clone was seen once. CDR3 nucleotide sequence: TGTGCCAGCAGACTTAGCGGGAGTTTCAATGAGCAGTTCTTC. Residues: CASRLSGSFNEQFF. The rearrangement uses TRBV27 and TRBJ2-1, with TRBD2 matching over 9 bases. V was pared by 6 bases and J by 6 bases, with 6 bases of the junction left unmatched. The CDR3 has 14 amino acids. Germline V gives CDR1 MNHEY, CDR2 SMNVEV (reference sequence).

The chain employs TRBV19 and TRBJ2-7; 13 bases line up with TRBD2. This CDR3 has 16 amino acids. With V trimmed by 5 bases and J by 4 bases, 8 bases remained unmatched. Germline lookup yields CDR1 LNHDA and CDR2 SQIVND (reference sequence). CDR3: CASSFGLAGAIYEQYF. The DNA of the CDR3 is TGTGCCAGTAGTTTCGGACTAGCGGGAGCCATTTACGAGCAGTACTTC.

V gene TRBV13 combines with J gene TRBJ2-1, with 10 bases lining up with TRBD2. This CDR3 is built from 14 residues. Germline V gene lookup returns CDR1 PRHDT and CDR2 FYEKMQ (reference sequence). V gave up 0 bases and J gave up 9 bases; unmatched junction bases: 2. The CDR3 nucleotides are TGTGCCAGCAGCTTAGGGCTAGCGGGAGCTGAGCAGTTCTTC. It is translated as CASSLGLAGAEQFF.